Included here is one T cell receptor beta chain sequence, with context. As yet, its antigen is unknown. This sample is drawn from a study of response to subunit inactivated influenza vaccine. Study-level findings and limits: T cells newly recruited by each seasonal influenza vaccination are few, the authors suggested.

TCRdb reprocessed the RT-PCR reads with MiXCR, giving one entry per CDR3 protein. The table shows hundreds of thousands of distinct CDR3 sequences, with 12% to 15% occurring only once. Trimming took 3 bases from V and 2 from J, leaving 6 bases between them. The CDR3 is 13 residues long. The sequences come from PBMCs from blood, collected 14 to 15 days before vaccination. The chain carries TRBV12-3 or TRBV12-4 and TRBJ2-3; D gene unclear. This receptor was taken from a man in his fifties who received an inactivated influenza vaccine. The CDR3 spells CASSFTDTDTQYF. The CDR3 DNA is TGTGCCAGCAGTTTCACCGACACAGATACGCAGTATTTT.